The clone carrying this T cell receptor (beta chain) was seen more than once but under ten times. The J segment lost 8 bases and the V segment lost 5 bases, leaving 10 bases of the junction unmatched. Germline lookup yields CDR1 SNHLY and CDR2 FYNNEI. The CDR3 spans 14 residues. This was a survey-level run. Sequencing used immunoSEQ multiplex PCR; TCRdb keeps in-frame clones, though not all of them. The sample includes about 33,000 clones, 75% to 85% of them seen just once. The data were taken from a study of STAT5B mutations in CD4+ large granular lymphocyte leukemia. This receptor was obtained from a human donor in good health. The material sequenced was CD4+ T cells from blood buffy coats. This chain connects TRBV2 to TRBJ1-2, with 8 bases aligning to TRBD1. The CDR3 DNA reads as TGTGCCAGCAGTATGGACAGGGTCTTGGGGGGCTACACCTTC. As protein: CASSMDRVLGGYTF.